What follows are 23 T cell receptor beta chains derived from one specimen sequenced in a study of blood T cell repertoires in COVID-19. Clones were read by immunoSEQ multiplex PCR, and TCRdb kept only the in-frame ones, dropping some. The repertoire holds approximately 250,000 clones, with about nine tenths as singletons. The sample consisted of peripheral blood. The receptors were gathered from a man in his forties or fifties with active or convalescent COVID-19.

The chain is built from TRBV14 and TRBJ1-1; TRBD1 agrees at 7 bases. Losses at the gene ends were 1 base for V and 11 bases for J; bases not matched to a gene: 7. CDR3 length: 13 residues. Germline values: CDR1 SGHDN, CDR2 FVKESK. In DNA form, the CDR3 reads TGTGCCAGCAGCCAAGCAATTGGGACAGAGGCTTTCTTT. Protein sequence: CASSQAIGTEAFF.

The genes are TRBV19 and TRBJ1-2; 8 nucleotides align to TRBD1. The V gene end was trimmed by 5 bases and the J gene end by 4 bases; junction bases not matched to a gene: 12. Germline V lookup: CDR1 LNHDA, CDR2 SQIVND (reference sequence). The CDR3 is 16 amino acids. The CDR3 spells CASSFPLTGASYGYTF. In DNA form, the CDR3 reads TGTGCCAGTAGTTTCCCCCTGACAGGGGCGTCCTATGGCTACACCTTC.

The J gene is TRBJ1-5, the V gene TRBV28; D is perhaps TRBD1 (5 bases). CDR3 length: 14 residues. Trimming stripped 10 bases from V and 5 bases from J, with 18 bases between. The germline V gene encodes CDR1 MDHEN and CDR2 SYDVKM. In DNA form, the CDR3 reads TGTGCCATCGGAGGGGAGGGCCGGGATCAGCCCCAGCATTTT. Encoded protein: CAIGGEGRDQPQHF.

CDR3 amino acids: CSVAWGEAQPQHF. CDR3 coding DNA: TGCAGCGTTGCGTGGGGGGAGGCGCAGCCCCAGCATTTT. The chain links TRBV29-1 to TRBJ1-5; perhaps TRBD1 as D (5 bases). The V gene's germline CDR1 is SQVTM and CDR2 ANQGSEA. The CDR3 runs 13 residues. V lost 4 bases and J lost 7, with 14 bases in between.

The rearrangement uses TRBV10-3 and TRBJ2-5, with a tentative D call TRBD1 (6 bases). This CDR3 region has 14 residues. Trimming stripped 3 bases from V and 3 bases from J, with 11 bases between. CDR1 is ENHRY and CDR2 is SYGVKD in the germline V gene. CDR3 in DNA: TGTGCCATCAGTGACGGGGCAGGGGAAGAGACCCAGTACTTC. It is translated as CAISDGAGEETQYF.

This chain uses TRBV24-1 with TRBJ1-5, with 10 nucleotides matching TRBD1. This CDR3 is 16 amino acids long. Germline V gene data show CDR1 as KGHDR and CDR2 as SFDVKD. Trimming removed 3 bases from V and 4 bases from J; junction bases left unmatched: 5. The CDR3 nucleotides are TGTGCCACCAGTGATGTGACAGGGGGCCTAAATCAGCCCCAGCATTTT. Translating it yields CATSDVTGGLNQPQHF.

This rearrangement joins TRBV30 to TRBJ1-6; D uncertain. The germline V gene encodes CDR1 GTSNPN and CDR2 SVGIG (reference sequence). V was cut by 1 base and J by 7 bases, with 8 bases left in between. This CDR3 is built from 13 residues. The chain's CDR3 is CAWSEQNNSPLHF. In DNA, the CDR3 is TGTGCCTGGAGTGAACAAAACAATTCACCCCTCCACTTT.

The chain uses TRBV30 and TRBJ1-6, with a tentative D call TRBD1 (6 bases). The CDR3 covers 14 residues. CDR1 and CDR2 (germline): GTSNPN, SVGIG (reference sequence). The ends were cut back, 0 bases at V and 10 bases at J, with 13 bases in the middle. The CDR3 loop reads CAWSVQGRESPLHF. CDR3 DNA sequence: TGTGCCTGGAGTGTCCAGGGGCGTGAATCACCCCTCCACTTT.

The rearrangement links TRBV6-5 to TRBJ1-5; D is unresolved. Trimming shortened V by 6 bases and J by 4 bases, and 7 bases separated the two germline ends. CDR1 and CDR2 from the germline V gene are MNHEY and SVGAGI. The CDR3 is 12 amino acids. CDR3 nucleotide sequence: TGTGCCAGCAGGAGGGATAATCAGCCCCAGCATTTT. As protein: CASRRDNQPQHF.

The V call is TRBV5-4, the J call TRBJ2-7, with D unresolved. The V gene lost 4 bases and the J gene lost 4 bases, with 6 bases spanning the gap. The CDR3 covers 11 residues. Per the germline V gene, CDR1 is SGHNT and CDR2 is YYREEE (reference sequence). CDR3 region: CASSLPYEQYF. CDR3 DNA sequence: TGTGCCAGCAGCCTTCCGTACGAGCAGTACTTC.

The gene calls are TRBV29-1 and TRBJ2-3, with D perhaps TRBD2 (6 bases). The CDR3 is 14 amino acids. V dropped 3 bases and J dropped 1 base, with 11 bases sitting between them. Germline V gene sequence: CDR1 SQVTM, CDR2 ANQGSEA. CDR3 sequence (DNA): TGCAGCGTTGATGTAGGGGAGGGCACAGATACGCAGTATTTT. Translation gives CSVDVGEGTDTQYF.

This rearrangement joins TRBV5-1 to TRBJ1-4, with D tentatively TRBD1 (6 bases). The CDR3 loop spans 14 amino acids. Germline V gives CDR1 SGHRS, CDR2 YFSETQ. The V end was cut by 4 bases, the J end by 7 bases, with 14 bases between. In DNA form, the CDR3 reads TGCGCCAGCAGCACTACAGGGACGGGTGAAAAACTGTTTTTT. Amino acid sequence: CASSTTGTGEKLFF.

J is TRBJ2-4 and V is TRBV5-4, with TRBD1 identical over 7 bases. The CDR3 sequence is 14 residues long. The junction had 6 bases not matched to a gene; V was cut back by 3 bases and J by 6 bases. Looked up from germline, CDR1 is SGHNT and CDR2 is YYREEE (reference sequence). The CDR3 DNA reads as TGTGCCAGCAGCTCCTGGACAGGAGGAAACATTCAGTACTTC. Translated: CASSSWTGGNIQYF.

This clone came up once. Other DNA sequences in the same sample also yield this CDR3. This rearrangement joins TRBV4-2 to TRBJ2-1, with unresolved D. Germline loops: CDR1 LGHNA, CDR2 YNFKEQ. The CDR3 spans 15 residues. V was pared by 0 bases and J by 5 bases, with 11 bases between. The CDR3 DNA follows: TGTGCCAGCAGCCAAGAGGTGGGCCGTAACAATGAGCAGTTCTTC. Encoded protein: CASSQEVGRNNEQFF.

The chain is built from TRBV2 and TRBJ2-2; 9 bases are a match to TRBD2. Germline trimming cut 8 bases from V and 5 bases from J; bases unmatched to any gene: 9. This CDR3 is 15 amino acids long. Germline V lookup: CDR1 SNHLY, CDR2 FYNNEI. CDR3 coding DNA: TGTGCCAGCGGTAGCGAGCGGGGGGCAACCGGGGAGCTGTTTTTT. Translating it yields CASGSERGATGELFF.

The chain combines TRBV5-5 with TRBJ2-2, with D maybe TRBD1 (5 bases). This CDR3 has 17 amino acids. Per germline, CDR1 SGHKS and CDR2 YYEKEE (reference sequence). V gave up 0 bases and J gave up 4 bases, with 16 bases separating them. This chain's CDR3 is CASSLEKRGWFTGELFF. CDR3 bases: TGTGCCAGCAGCTTGGAAAAAAGGGGTTGGTTCACCGGGGAGCTGTTTTTT.

The CDR3 bases are TGCAGCGTTAACCAGGGCTCTGGGGCCAACGTCCTGACTTTC. Its protein product is CSVNQGSGANVLTF. The J gene is TRBJ2-6, the V gene TRBV29-1; possible D gene TRBD1, 5 bases. The ends were cut back, 5 bases at V and 0 bases at J, with 8 bases in the middle. The germline V gene encodes CDR1 SQVTM and CDR2 ANQGSEA. The CDR3 extends over 14 amino acids.

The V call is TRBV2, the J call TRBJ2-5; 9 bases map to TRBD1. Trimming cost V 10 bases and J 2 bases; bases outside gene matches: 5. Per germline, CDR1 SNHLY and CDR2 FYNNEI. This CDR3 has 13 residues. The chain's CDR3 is CATLTGGQETQYF. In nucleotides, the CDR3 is TGTGCCACCCTGACAGGGGGTCAAGAGACCCAGTACTTC.

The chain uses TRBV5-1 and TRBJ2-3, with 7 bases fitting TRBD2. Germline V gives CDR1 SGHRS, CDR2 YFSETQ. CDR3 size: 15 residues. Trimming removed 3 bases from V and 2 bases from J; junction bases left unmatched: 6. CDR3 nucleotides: TGCGCCAGCAGCTCGGGGGACTACCCCACAGATACGCAGTATTTT. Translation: CASSSGDYPTDTQYF.

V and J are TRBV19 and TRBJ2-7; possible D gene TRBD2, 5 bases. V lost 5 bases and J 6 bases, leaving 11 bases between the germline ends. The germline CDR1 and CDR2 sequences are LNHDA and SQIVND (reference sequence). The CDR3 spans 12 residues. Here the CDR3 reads CASSSRAGEQYF. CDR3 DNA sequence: TGTGCCAGTAGTTCAAGGGCGGGCGAGCAGTACTTC.

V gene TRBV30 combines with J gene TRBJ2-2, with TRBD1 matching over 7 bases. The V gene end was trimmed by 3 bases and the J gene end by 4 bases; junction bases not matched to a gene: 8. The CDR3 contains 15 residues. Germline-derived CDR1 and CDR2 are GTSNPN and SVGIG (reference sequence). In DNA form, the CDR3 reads TGTGCCTGGAGGTTCCGGGACAGAGGCACCGGGGAGCTGTTTTTT. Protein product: CAWRFRDRGTGELFF.

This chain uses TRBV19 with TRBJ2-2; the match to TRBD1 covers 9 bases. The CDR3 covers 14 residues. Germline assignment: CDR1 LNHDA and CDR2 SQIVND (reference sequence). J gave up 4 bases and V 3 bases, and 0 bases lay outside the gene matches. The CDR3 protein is CASSMDRGTGELFF. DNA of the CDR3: TGTGCCAGTAGTATGGACAGGGGCACCGGGGAGCTGTTTTTT.

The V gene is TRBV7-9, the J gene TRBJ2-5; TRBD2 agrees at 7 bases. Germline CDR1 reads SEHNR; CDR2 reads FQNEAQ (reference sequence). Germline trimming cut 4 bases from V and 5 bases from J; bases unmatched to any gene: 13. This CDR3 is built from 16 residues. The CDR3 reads CASSSGSGLGGETQYF. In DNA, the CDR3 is TGTGCCAGCAGCTCAGGCTCCGGTCTGGGAGGGGAGACCCAGTACTTC.